The sequence of this T cell receptor (beta chain) was determined in a study of response to subunit inactivated influenza vaccine. Study results and caveats: The study's authors posited that every seasonal influenza vaccination enlists few new T cells.

The CDR3 totals 15 residues. The germline gives CDR1 SGHDN, CDR2 FVKESK. V shed 0 bases and J shed 5 bases, with 13 bases lying between them. Via MiXCR, TCRdb re-called the RT-PCR reads, giving one row per CDR3 protein. Counted here are about 540,000 distinct CDR3 sequences, approximately 22% occurring once; the ten biggest clones make up around 2.8%. On this clonotype: Its specificity is unknown.

A further study also used this sample, focusing on T cells expressing NK-cell markers. That study reports: Synthesis of TCR beta cDNA relied on 5'RACE template switching carrying UMIs. Sorted CD3+CD56-NKG2C+, CD3+CD56+NKG2C+ and CD3+CD56+NKG2C- T cells supplied the TCR beta repertoires. Dominant NKG2C+ clonotype frequencies of roughly 1.0-7.0% of CD8+ T cells were measured in over 5 donors. Researchers report these clonotypes also headed the CD3+CD56-NKG2C+ fraction in several donors.

This specimen consisted of CD4+ T cells sorted from PBMCs, obtained less than 13 days after vaccination. The genes are TRBV14 and TRBJ2-5; maybe TRBD2 (5 bases). The clonotype comes from a man aged 45 to 65 who received an inactivated influenza vaccine. The CDR3 nucleotides are TGTGCCAGCAGCCAAGATGGAGGTATCTGGGAGACCCAGTACTTC. This translates into CASSQDGGIWETQYF.